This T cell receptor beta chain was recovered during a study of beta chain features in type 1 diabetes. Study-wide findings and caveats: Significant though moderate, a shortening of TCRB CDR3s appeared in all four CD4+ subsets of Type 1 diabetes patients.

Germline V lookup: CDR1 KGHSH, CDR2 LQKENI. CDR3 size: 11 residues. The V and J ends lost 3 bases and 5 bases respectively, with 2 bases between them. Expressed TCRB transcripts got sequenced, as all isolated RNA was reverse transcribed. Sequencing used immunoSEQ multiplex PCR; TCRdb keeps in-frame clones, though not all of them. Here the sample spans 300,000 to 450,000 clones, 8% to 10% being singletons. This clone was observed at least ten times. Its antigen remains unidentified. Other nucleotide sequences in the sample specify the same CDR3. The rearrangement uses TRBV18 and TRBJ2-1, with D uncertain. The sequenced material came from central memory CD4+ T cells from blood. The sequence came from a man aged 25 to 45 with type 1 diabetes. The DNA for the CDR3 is TGTGCCAGCTCACCCAACAATGAGCAGTTCTTC. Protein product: CASSPNNEQFF.